Listed below are T cell receptor beta chains from one sample, sequenced in a study of siplizumab effects on memory and regulatory T cells. Produced via immunoSEQ multiplex PCR; TCRdb's table is partial and in-frame only. The table includes about 120,000 clones, approximately 94% detected once. Material for sequencing was non-Treg CD4+ T cells sorted from blood. All receptors derive from a human donor in good health. Each CDR3 is given with its conserved first and last residue. A D gene is named only where the DNA matches it firmly. Some rows have no size entry. The others give once, few or many, or a class for an expanded clone.

V gene	CDR3 length	J gene	D gene	clone size	CDR3 protein	CDR3 DNA
TRBV29-1	14	TRBJ1-3	.	.	CSVRRGASGNTIYF	TGCAGCGTCCGCAGAGGGGCTTCTGGAAACACCATATATTTT
TRBV10-3	16	TRBJ2-7	.	.	CAISVLLGQGGNEQYF	TGTGCCATCAGTGTACTGCTCGGGCAGGGGGGCAACGAGCAGTACTTC
TRBV20-1	11	TRBJ1-1	.	.	CSASVYTEAFF	TGCAGTGCTAGTGTCTACACTGAAGCTTTCTTT
TRBV7-9	14	TRBJ1-1	.	.	CASSFSGMETEAFF	TGTGCCAGCAGCTTCTCAGGGATGGAGACTGAAGCTTTCTTT
TRBV25-1	11	TRBJ2-7	.	.	CASSVAYEQYF	TGTGCCAGCAGTGTGGCCTACGAGCAGTACTTC
TRBV29-1	14	TRBJ1-2	.	.	CSVAKTGYLNGYTF	TGCAGCGTTGCTAAAACAGGCTACTTGAATGGCTACACCTTC
TRBV6-5	12	TRBJ1-3	.	.	CASSNSGNTIYF	TGTGCCAGCAGTAACTCTGGAAACACCATATATTTT
TRBV15	14	TRBJ1-3	.	.	CATSREPTGNTIYF	TGTGCCACCAGCAGAGAACCGACTGGAAACACCATATATTTT
TRBV6-1	16	TRBJ1-3	.	once	CASSERESDSGNTIYF	TGTGCCAGCAGTGAAAGGGAGAGTGACTCTGGAAACACCATATATTTT
TRBV4-2	19	TRBJ2-1	TRBD2	.	CASSQDPIGTSGRGDEQFF	TGTGCCAGCAGCCAAGACCCCATCGGGACTAGCGGGAGGGGAGATGAGCAGTTCTTC
TRBV6-5	15	TRBJ2-5	.	.	CASSKIWDPQETQYF	TGTGCCAGCAGTAAAATCTGGGACCCCCAAGAGACCCAGTACTTC
TRBV2	16	TRBJ2-1	.	.	CASSEGRTGRVYEQFF	TGTGCCAGCAGTGAAGGGAGGACAGGGAGGGTTTATGAGCAGTTCTTC
TRBV18	15	TRBJ2-5	TRBD1	.	CASSPVTGALETQYF	TGTGCCAGCTCACCAGTGACAGGGGCACTGGAGACCCAGTACTTC
TRBV7-2	15	TRBJ2-7	TRBD2	.	CASSLVGAGGSEQYF	TGTGCCAGCAGCTTAGTAGGAGCGGGAGGATCCGAGCAGTACTTC
TRBV5-4	12	TRBJ1-6	.	.	CASSLIGSPLHF	TGTGCCAGCAGCCTAATTGGGTCACCCCTCCACTTT
TRBV12-5	12	TRBJ2-1	.	.	CASGPEYNEQFF	TGTGCTAGTGGTCCGGAGTACAATGAGCAGTTCTTC
TRBV5-1	15	TRBJ1-4	TRBD1	.	CASSLTGATNEKLFF	TGCGCCAGCAGCCTCACAGGGGCTACTAATGAAAAACTGTTTTTT
TRBV5-1	14	TRBJ1-2	.	.	CASSFNGENYGYTF	TGCGCCAGCAGCTTTAACGGAGAAAACTATGGCTACACCTTC
TRBV18	14	TRBJ2-2	.	.	CASSPRSATGELFF	TGTGCCAGCTCACCACGCTCGGCCACCGGGGAGCTGTTTTTT
TRBV10-3	15	TRBJ1-6	.	.	CAISEGYSYNSPLHF	TGTGCCATCAGTGAAGGGTACTCCTATAATTCACCCCTCCACTTT
TRBV6-1	14	TRBJ2-7	.	.	CASSTGTLTYEQYF	TGTGCCAGCAGTACGGGGACCTTAACCTACGAGCAGTACTTC
TRBV30	14	TRBJ1-4	.	.	CAWSLLTTNEKLFF	TGTGCCTGGAGTCTACTCACGACTAATGAAAAACTGTTTTTT
TRBV27	13	TRBJ1-3	TRBD1	.	CASRQGGGNTIYF	TGTGCCAGTCGACAGGGGGGTGGAAACACCATATATTTT